This TCR beta chain was identified during a study of molecular identifiers for immune sequencing clone quantification. At the level of the study: With replicates, the RNA of about 21,000 or 97,000 naive CD8 cells was split five ways and four were sequenced.

The germline gives CDR1 SQVTM, CDR2 ANQGSEA. The ends were cut back, 4 bases at V and 0 bases at J, with 13 bases in the middle. The CDR3 contains 14 residues. TCRdb re-called the PCR reads with MiXCR, one entry per CDR3 protein. Of under 100,000 distinct CDR3 sequences listed, roughly 25% were seen once; the top ten hold 0.78%. The origin of this receptor is a human donor in good health. Some libraries in this study had Jurkat cell RNA spiked in. The specimen was naive CD8+ T cells from blood, with Jurkat cell RNA spiked in. Subset given: FACS-sorted CD8+CD4-CCR7+CD45RA+ naive T cells. This chain uses TRBV29-1 with TRBJ2-7; TRBD2 is a possible D gene (7 bases). The chain's CDR3 is CSVVWGGPSYEQYF. CDR3 DNA sequence: TGCAGCGTTGTATGGGGGGGCCCCTCCTACGAGCAGTACTTC.